This TCR beta chain is from a study of blood T cell repertoires in COVID-19. The wider study: In each case, the material was cDNA or gDNA derived from T cells, B-cell-depleted T cells, or PBMCs.

The method was immunoSEQ multiplex PCR; TCRdb's version includes in-frame clones alone and lacks a portion of them. The sample includes approximately 150,000 clones, about 87% of them seen just once. The V and J ends lost 1 base and 4 bases, in that order; junction bases with no gene match: 5. This CDR3 comprises 16 residues. Per the germline V gene, CDR1 is LGHDT and CDR2 is YNNKEL (reference sequence). Sequenced material: peripheral blood. This TCR derives from a woman between 45 and 60 years old with acute or convalescent COVID-19. The rearrangement links TRBV3-1 (or the pseudogene TRBV3-2) to TRBJ2-1; 9 positions agree with TRBD2. This CDR3 reads CASSQALAGLYNEQFF. In DNA, the CDR3 is TGTGCCAGCAGCCAAGCCCTAGCGGGACTATACAATGAGCAGTTCTTC.